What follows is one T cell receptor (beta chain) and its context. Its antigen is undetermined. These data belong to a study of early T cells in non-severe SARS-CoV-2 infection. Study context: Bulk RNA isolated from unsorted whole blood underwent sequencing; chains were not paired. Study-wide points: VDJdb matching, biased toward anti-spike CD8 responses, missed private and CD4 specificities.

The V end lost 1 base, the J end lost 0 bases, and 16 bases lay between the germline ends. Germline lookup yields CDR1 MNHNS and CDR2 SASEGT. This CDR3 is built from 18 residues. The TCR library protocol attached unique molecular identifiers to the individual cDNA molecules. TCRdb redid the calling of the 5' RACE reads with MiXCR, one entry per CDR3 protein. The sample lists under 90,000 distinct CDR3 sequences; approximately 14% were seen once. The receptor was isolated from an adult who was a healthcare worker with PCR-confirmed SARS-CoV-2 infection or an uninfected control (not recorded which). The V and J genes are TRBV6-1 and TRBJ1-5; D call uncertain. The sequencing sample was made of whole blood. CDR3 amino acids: CASSEGLGADISNQPQHF. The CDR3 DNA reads TGTGCCAGCAGTGAAGGGTTGGGAGCAGATATTAGCAATCAGCCCCAGCATTTT.